This T cell receptor (beta chain) originates from a study of cytomegalovirus exposure and HLA in healthy donors. The CDR3 is made up of 16 amino acids. Trimming cost V 3 bases and J 3 bases, with 18 bases left between them. A multiplex PCR was run with 60 Vbeta primers and 13 Jbeta primers. Sequenced by immunoSEQ multiplex PCR; TCRdb stores in-frame clones only, minus some. The sample records 200,000 to 250,000 clones, 85% to 90% being singletons. Specimen: PBMCs. The chain uses TRBV5-3 and TRBJ2-5; the D gene is possibly TRBD2 (5 bases). TRBV5-3 is labeled an ORF, and its function is uncertain. This TCR was sampled from a human donor in good health. The CDR3 region has the DNA TGTGCCAGAAGCTACCGGGAAAGTAATGTAGAAGAGACCCAGTACTTC. It specifies CARSYRESNVEETQYF.